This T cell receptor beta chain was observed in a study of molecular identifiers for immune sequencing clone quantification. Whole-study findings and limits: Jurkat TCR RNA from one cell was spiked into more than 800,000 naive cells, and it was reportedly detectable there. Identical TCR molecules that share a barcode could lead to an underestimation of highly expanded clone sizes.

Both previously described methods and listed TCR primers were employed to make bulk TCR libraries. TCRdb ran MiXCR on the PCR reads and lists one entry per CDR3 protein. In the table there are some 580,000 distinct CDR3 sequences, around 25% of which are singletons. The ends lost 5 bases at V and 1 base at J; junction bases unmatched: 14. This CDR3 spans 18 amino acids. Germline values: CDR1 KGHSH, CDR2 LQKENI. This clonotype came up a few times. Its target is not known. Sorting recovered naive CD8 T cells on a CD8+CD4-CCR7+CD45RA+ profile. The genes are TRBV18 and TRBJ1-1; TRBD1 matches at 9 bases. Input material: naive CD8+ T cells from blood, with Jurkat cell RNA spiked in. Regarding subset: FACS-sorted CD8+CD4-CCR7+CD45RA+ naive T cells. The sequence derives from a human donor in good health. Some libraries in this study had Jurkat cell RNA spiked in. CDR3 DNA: TGTGCCAGCTCATCAAACCTCGGACAGGGGCCAAAGAACACTGAAGCTTTCTTT. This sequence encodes CASSSNLGQGPKNTEAFF.